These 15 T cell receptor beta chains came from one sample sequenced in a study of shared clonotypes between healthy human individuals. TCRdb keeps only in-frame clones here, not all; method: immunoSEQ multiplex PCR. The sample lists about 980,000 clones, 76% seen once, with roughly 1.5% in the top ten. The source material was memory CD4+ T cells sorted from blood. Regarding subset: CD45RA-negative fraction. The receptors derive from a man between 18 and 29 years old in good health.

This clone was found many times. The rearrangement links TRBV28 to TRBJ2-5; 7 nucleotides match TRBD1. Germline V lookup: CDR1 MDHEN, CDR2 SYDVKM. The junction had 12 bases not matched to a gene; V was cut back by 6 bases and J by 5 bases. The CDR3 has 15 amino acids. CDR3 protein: CASRQGKMWQETQYF. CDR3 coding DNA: TGTGCCAGCAGACAGGGGAAGATGTGGCAGGAGACCCAGTACTTC.

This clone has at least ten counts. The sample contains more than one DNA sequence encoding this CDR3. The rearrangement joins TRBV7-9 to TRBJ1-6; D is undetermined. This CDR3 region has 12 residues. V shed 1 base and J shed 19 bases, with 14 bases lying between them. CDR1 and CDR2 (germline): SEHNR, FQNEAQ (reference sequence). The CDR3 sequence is CASSLDPLLVHF. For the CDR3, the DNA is TGTGCCAGCAGCTTAGATCCTTTGCTCGTTCACTTT.

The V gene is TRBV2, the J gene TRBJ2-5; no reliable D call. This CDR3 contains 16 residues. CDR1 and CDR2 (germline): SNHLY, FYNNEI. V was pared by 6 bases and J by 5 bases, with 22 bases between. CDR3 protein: CASSDSEVGIEETQYF. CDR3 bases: TGTGCCAGCAGCGACTCAGAGGTGGGGATCGAGGAGACCCAGTACTTC. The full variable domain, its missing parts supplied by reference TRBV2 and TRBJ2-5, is EPEVTQTPSHQVTQMGQEVILRCVPISNHLYFYWYRQILGQKVEFLVSFYNNEISEKSEIFDDQFSVERPDGSNFTLKIRSTKLEDSAMYFCASSDSEVGIEETQYFGPGTRLLVL.

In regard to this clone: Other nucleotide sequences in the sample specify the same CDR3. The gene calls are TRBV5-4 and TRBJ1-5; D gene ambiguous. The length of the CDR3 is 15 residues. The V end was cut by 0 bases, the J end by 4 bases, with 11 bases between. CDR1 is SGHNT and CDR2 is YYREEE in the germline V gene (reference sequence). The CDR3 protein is CASSLDPGLNQPQHF. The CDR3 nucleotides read TGTGCCAGCAGCTTGGATCCCGGATTAAATCAGCCCCAGCATTTT.

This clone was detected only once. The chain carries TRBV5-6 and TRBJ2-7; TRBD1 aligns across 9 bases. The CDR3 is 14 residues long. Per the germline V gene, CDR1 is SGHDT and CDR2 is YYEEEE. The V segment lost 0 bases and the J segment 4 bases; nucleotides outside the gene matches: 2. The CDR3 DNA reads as TGTGCCAGCAGCTTGGAACAGGGGGCGTACGAGCAGTACTTC. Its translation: CASSLEQGAYEQYF.

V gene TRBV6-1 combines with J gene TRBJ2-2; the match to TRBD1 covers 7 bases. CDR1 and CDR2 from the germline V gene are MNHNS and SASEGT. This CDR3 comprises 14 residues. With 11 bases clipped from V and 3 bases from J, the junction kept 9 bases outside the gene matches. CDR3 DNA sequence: TGTGCCGGAACACGGGACAGTCACACCGGGGAGCTGTTTTTT. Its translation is CAGTRDSHTGELFF.

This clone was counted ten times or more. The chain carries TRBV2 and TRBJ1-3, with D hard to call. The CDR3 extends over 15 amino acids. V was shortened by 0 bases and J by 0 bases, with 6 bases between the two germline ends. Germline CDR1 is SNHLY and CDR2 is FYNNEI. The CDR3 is CASSEAGSSGNTIYF. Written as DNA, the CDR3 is TGTGCCAGCAGTGAAGCAGGGAGCTCTGGAAACACCATATATTTT.

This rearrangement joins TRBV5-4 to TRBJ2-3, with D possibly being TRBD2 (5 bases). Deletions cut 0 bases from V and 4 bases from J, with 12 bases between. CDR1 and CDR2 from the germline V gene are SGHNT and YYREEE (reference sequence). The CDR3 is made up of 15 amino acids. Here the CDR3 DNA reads TGTGCCAGCAGCTTGGGGCTAGCTTCCGCAGATACGCAGTATTTT. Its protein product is CASSLGLASADTQYF.

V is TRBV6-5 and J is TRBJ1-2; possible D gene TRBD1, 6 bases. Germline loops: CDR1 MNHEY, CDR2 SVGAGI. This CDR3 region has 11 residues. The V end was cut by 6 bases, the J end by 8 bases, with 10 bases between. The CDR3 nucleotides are TGTGCCAGCAGGGCAGGGGACGGCTACACCTTC. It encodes CASRAGDGYTF.

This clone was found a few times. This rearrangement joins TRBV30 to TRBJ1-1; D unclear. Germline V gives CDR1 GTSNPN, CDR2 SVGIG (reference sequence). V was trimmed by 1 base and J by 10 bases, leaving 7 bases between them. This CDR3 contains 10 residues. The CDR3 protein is CAWSGRLAFF. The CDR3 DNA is TGTGCCTGGAGTGGGCGGTTAGCTTTCTTT.

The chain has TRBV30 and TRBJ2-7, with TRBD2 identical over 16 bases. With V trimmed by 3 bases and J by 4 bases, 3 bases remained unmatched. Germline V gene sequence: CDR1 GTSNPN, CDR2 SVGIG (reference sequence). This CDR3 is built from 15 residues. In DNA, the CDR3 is TGTGCCTGGAGAAAGGGACTAGCGGGGGGGTACGAGCAGTACTTC. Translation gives CAWRKGLAGGYEQYF.

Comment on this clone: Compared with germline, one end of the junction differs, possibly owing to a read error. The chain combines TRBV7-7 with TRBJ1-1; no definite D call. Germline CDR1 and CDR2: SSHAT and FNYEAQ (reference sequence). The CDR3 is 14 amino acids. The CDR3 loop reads CASSLALGNTEAFF. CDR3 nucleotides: TGTGCTAGCAGCTTAGCGCTCGGGAACACTGAAGCTTTCTTT.

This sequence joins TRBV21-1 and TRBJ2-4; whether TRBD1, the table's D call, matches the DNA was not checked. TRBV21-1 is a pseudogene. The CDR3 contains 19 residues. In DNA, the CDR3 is TGTGCCAGCAGCAAAAGGGGCCAAAAGGGGGCCGTAGCCAAAAACATTCAGTACTTC. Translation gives CASSKRGQKGAVAKNIQYF.

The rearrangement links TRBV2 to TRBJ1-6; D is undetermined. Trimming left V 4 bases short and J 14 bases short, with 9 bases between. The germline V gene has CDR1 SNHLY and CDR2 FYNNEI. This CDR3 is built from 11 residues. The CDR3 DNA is TGTGCCAGCAGTGTTCGGGGTGCCCTCCACTTT. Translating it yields CASSVRGALHF.

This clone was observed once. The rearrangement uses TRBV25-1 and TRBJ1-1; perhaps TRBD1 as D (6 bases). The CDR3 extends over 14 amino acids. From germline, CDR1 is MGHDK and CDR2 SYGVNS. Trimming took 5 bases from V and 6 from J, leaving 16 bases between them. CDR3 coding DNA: TGTGCCAGCAGTCAAGGGGGGAGGAAGGCTGAAGCTTTCTTT. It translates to CASSQGGRKAEAFF.